The sample holds a few counts of the clone carrying this TCR beta chain. Ages ranged from about 18 to 89 years, with residence in around 24 US areas. Participant-reported clinical history was the basis for cohort assignment. A case of COVID-19 had been met by exposed participants within 2 weeks before study entry. The sample is drawn from a study of blood T cell repertoires in COVID-19. Trimming took 6 bases from V and 4 from J, leaving 13 bases between them. The CDR3 is 13 residues long. In germline, CDR1 is SEHNR, CDR2 FQNEAQ (reference sequence). Original handling: Quantification of nucleated cells was approximated via reference gene primer amplification. Some clones are missing from TCRdb's copy, which holds only in-frame ones; the method was immunoSEQ multiplex PCR. V and J calls plus clone size are reproduced from that table; the DNA served to infer D and trimming. Of around 250,000 clones listed, around nine tenths are singletons.

The chain carries TRBV7-9 and TRBJ2-7, with a weak D call TRBD1 (5 bases). What was sequenced was PBMCs or T cells enriched from blood (not recorded which). This sequence was found in a woman in her thirties or forties who had been exposed to COVID-19. In DNA, the CDR3 is TGTGCCAGCAGAGGGGTAGGGGTTTACGAGCAGTACTTC. The encoded protein is CASRGVGVYEQYF. The complete variable domain, with remaining parts taken from reference TRBV7-9 and TRBJ2-7, reads DTGVSQNPRHKITKRGQNVTFRCDPISEHNRLYWYRQTLGQGPEFLTYFQNEAQLEKSRLLSDRFSAERPKGSFSTLEIQRTEQGDSAMYLCASRGVGVYEQYFGPGTRLTVT.